This TCR beta chain came from a study of T cell responses to AZD1222 COVID-19 vaccine. Study-level background: Second doses at about 4 or about 12 weeks were pooled.

Details on this clone: The target antigen is unknown.

Study results and caveats: White British ancestry dominated among donors, who included more females, and clonal diversity was possibly underestimated. Repertoire sampling happened only post peak T cell response. Among AZD1222 vaccinees, only 5 to 7 were seropositive at baseline.

The V gene's germline CDR1 is MRHNA and CDR2 SNTAGT. The V end was cut by 8 bases, the J end by 5 bases, with 18 bases between. The CDR3 is made up of 14 amino acids. TCRdb's table, derived via immunoSEQ multiplex PCR, lists solely in-frame clones and lacks some. The table has about 160,000 clones, around nine tenths seen once. This sample comprised peripheral blood, obtained on day 0 of AZD1222 vaccination. The chain joins TRBV6-4 to TRBJ1-1; tentatively, D is TRBD1 (5 bases). This clonotype was obtained from an adult in good health. CDR3 residues: CASSTDGGNTEAFF. The CDR3 nucleotides read TGTGCCAGCTCAACAGACGGGGGGAATACTGAAGCTTTCTTT.